These T cell receptor beta chains were read from a single sample in a study of blood T cells in healthy people across ages. MiXCR, run by TCRdb on the 5' RACE reads, gives a single entry per CDR3 protein. The data show some 1.6 million distinct CDR3 sequences, around 35% seen once. Sequencing was performed on blood. The receptors here all came from a woman under 40 in good health. Both conserved end residues are part of each CDR3. A D gene is named only where the DNA matches it firmly. Not all rows give a size; the values are once, few, many and, for expanded clones, a class.

TRBJ2-3	TRBV6-1	-	-	TGTGCCAGCAGTGAAGCGTTAGCTAGCGCAGATACGCAGTATTTT	CASSEALASADTQYF
TRBJ2-1	TRBV30	-	TRBD1	TGTGCCTGGAGTATGGGACAGGGGGCCTACAATGAGCAGTTCTTC	CAWSMGQGAYNEQFF
TRBJ2-5	TRBV10-3	-	TRBD2	TGTGCCATCAGTGAGAGGTCGGGAGGTAAGACCCAGTACTTC	CAISERSGGKTQYF
TRBJ2-7	TRBV7-2	few	TRBD1	TGTGCCAGCAGCGAGACAGGGCTCGGGCAGTACTTC	CASSETGLGQYF
TRBJ2-5	TRBV15	few	TRBD1	TGTGCCACCGATAACAGTTCCGCGGGGACAGGGGGCGACCAGACCCAGTACTTC	CATDNSSAGTGGDQTQYF
TRBJ1-2	TRBV29-1	-	-	TGCAGCGTTGAAGATCTTTTGCCCCGGGTCGGGGGCCGATTGAGGGGCTGCACCTTC	CSVEDLLPRVGGRLRGCTF
TRBJ2-5	TRBV20-1	-	TRBD1	TGCAGTGCTCGGACAGGGCGCCAAGAGACCCAGTACTTC	CSARTGRQETQYF
TRBJ2-7	TRBV15	-	TRBD1	TGTGCCACCAGCGCTCGGACAGGCGAGCAGTACTTC	CATSARTGEQYF
TRBJ2-6	TRBV4-1	few	TRBD2	TGCGCCAGCAGCCCGTCGGGAGGGATTGGGGCCAACGTCCTGACTTTC	CASSPSGGIGANVLTF
TRBJ1-5	TRBV4-2	-	TRBD1	TGTGCCAGCAGCCAAGAACAGGGGATCAATCAGCCCCAGCATTTT	CASSQEQGINQPQHF
TRBJ2-7	TRBV24-1	few	-	TGTGCCCACTACGAGCAGTACTTC	CAHYEQYF
TRBJ1-1	TRBV11-1	few	-	TGTGCCAGCAGCTTAAGGGGAAGCGAGACTGAAGCTTTCTTT	CASSLRGSETEAFF
TRBJ2-3	TRBV15	-	-	TGTGCCACCAGCAATACCCGTGGCGCAGGAGATACGCAGTATTTT	CATSNTRGAGDTQYF
TRBJ2-3	TRBV20-1	-	TRBD2	TGCAGTGCAAAGGGACTACAAAACACAGATACGCAGTATTTT	CSAKGLQNTDTQYF
TRBJ2-5	TRBV6-2/TRBV6-3	few	TRBD2	TGTGCCAGCGGTACTAGCGACTGGCAACAAGAGACCCAGTACTTC	CASGTSDWQQETQYF
TRBJ1-4	TRBV20-1	-	-	TGCAGTGCTCAAATAGGGGGAGAGATGGAAAAACTGTTTTTT	CSAQIGGEMEKLFF
TRBJ2-1	TRBV28	-	-	TGTGCCAGCAGTCCCTTGCTGGGGGTCGGATACAATGAGCAGTTCTTC	CASSPLLGVGYNEQFF
TRBJ1-2	TRBV2	-	-	TGTGCCAGCAGTGAAGTGAAAGCCCGAAGTGGCTACACCTTC	CASSEVKARSGYTF
TRBJ2-5	TRBV11-2	few	TRBD1	TGTGCCAGCAGCTTAGCGTGGGACAGGGGATATGGAGAGACCCAGTACTTC	CASSLAWDRGYGETQYF
TRBJ1-2	TRBV27	-	-	TGTGCCAGCAGTCAGGGGCCGGGATGGAATGGCTACACCTTC	CASSQGPGWNGYTF
TRBJ2-3	TRBV7-2	-	TRBD2	TGTGCCAGCAGCTCACCCGGACTAGCGGGAGCAGATACGCAGTATTTT	CASSSPGLAGADTQYF
TRBJ2-1	TRBV7-2	-	TRBD2	TGTGCCAGCAGCTTACGGGAGGTGCCCGGCTGGGGCAATGAGCAGTTCTTC	CASSLREVPGWGNEQFF
TRBJ1-1	TRBV29-1	-	TRBD1	TGCAGCGTTGAAAGCGTAGGTGGTGGACAGGGGGTTAAGAACACTGAAGCTTTCTTT	CSVESVGGGQGVKNTEAFF
TRBJ2-2	TRBV20-1	-	-	TGCAGCACCTGGGACGGGAGCTCTACCGGGGAGCTGTTTTTT	CSTWDGSSTGELFF
TRBJ1-1	TRBV12-3/TRBV12-4	few	TRBD1	TGTGCCAGCAGTCCTTCGGGACAGGGGACTGAAGCTTTCTTT	CASSPSGQGTEAFF
TRBJ1-1	TRBV18	-	-	TGTGCCAGCTCACCATCTAGAGAAGCTTTCTTT	CASSPSREAFF
TRBJ2-3	TRBV3-1	-	-	TGTGCCACCCAGAAGGTCGATACGCAGTATTTT	CATQKVDTQYF
TRBJ1-1	TRBV29-1	-	-	TGCAGCGTTGTATGGACTGCGGGCACTGAAGCTTTCTTT	CSVVWTAGTEAFF
TRBJ2-2	TRBV20-1	-	TRBD2	TGCAGTGCTAGAGATGGGGAGGGCTGGGAGCTGTTTTTT	CSARDGEGWELFF
TRBJ1-2	TRBV27	few	-	TGTGCCAGCAGACCGCTTAACAGGAGGGATGGCTACACCTTC	CASRPLNRRDGYTF
TRBJ2-1	TRBV5-6	few	TRBD2	TGTGCCAGCAGCTTGGAGACTAGCGGGGGGAAGTTCTTC	CASSLETSGGKFF
TRBJ2-7	TRBV2	-	-	TGTGCCAGCAGGGACGACTCCTACGAGCAGTACTTC	CASRDDSYEQYF
TRBJ1-2	TRBV19	-	-	TGTGCCAGTAGTATCACAGGGCAATTGAACTATGGCTACACCTTC	CASSITGQLNYGYTF
TRBJ1-1	TRBV6-1	-	TRBD1	TGTGCCGGCATCCTGACAGGGGGAAACACTGAAGCTTTCTTT	CAGILTGGNTEAFF
TRBJ1-1	TRBV7-2	few	-	TGTGCCAGCAGCTTAGGTAGCCACTTAGCGAACACTGAAGCTTTCTTT	CASSLGSHLANTEAFF
TRBJ1-5	TRBV27	-	-	TGTGCCAGCAGTTTATCTCCGGACGGGGGAAATGGTCAGCCCCAGCATTTT	CASSLSPDGGNGQPQHF
TRBJ2-7	TRBV27	few	-	TGTGCCAGCAGTTTAATGAGTGGCTACGAGCAGTACTTC	CASSLMSGYEQYF
TRBJ2-5	TRBV30	-	-	TGTGCCTGGAACCCGGGCCTGGGCATCTACGGGCAGTACTTC	CAWNPGLGIYGQYF
TRBJ1-4	TRBV4-1	-	-	TGCGCCAGCAGCCAAAAAGAAGGAGGCGGGACGGGAGAAAAACTGTTTTTT	CASSQKEGGGTGEKLFF
TRBJ1-6	TRBV9	-	-	TGTGCCAGCAACCACCTCGATAATTCACCCCTCCACTTT	CASNHLDNSPLHF
TRBJ2-1	TRBV29-1	many	-	TGCAGCGTTGAACCGGAATCCTACAATGAGCAGTTCTTC	CSVEPESYNEQFF
TRBJ2-7	TRBV6-6	-	TRBD1	TGTGCCAGCAGGACGGACAGGGGGTACGAGCAGTACTTC	CASRTDRGYEQYF
TRBJ2-1	TRBV10-2	-	-	TGCGCCAGCAGTGTGGACTATTACAATGAGCAGTTCTTC	CASSVDYYNEQFF
TRBJ2-5	TRBV19	-	-	TGTGCCAGTAGGGCCAGGGGTGTGGAGACCCAGTACTTC	CASRARGVETQYF
TRBJ2-3	TRBV9	-	TRBD2	TGTACCAGCAGCGTGCGAGCGGGGGCTTCAGATACGCAGTATTTT	CTSSVRAGASDTQYF
TRBJ2-7	TRBV20-1	many	TRBD2	TGCAGTGCTAGTGTAGCGGGAGTCAGGTCCTACGAGCAGTACTTC	CSASVAGVRSYEQYF
TRBJ1-5	TRBV6-5	-	-	TGTGCCAGCGGCGGGCAGCCCCAGCATTTT	CASGGQPQHF
TRBJ2-7	TRBV7-9	few	TRBD2	TGTGCCAGCAGCTTAGTCGATTACGGGAGGCCCCACGAGCAGTACTTC	CASSLVDYGRPHEQYF
TRBJ2-7	TRBV27	few	TRBD1	TGTGCCAGCAGGCGACCGGGACAGGGGGCCTACGAGCAGTACTTC	CASRRPGQGAYEQYF
TRBJ2-6	TRBV6-2/TRBV6-3	few	TRBD2	TGTGCCAGCAGTTACTCTACTAGCGGGAGGGCTGGGGCCAACGTCCTGACTTTC	CASSYSTSGRAGANVLTF
TRBJ1-1	TRBV7-9	few	TRBD1	TGTGCCAGCAGTCCGGACAGGGCTGAAGCTTTCTTT	CASSPDRAEAFF
TRBJ2-5	TRBV2	-	-	TGTGCCAGCAGTGAAGCCAGGGCACTGGAGCAGTACTTC	CASSEARALEQYF
TRBJ2-7	TRBV20-1	few	-	TGCAGTGCTAGATCGGGACTCCTACACGAGCAGTACTTC	CSARSGLLHEQYF
TRBJ2-1	TRBV6-5	-	-	TGTGCCAGCAGTTACGCGACAACTTACCGACGGGGGTCCAGTTTAAACTACAATGAGCAGTTCTTC	CASSYATTYRRGSSLNYNEQFF
TRBJ2-7	TRBV27	few	-	TGTGCCAGCAGTTCACTAGGGACGAAAGAACTCTACGAGCAGTACTTC	CASSSLGTKELYEQYF
TRBJ1-2	TRBV28	many	TRBD1	TGTGCCAGCAGTTTGGCCGGACAGGGGAACTATGGCTACACCTTC	CASSLAGQGNYGYTF
TRBJ2-7	TRBV28	-	TRBD2	TGTGCCGGCAGTTTTGACCCAAGGACGGGGCGGGGGTCCTACGAGCAGTACTTC	CAGSFDPRTGRGSYEQYF
TRBJ2-1	TRBV18	-	-	TGTGCCAGCTCACCAGGTTCCGCGGGGAACAATGAGCAGTTCTTC	CASSPGSAGNNEQFF
TRBJ2-5	TRBV7-9	few	-	TGTGCCAGCAGCTTATATTCCTCCAGCTTGGCTTATGACCAAGAGACCCAGTACTTC	CASSLYSSSLAYDQETQYF
TRBJ2-3	TRBV12-3/TRBV12-4	many	-	TGTGCCAGCAGTTGGGCAGCCATTAGCACAGATACGCAGTATTTT	CASSWAAISTDTQYF